The table lists the clone carrying this T cell receptor (beta chain) with a count of one. Other DNA sequences from this sample encode an identical CDR3 as well. The CDR3 runs to 14 residues. V shed 1 base and J shed 0 bases, with 7 bases lying between them. CDR1 and CDR2 from the germline V gene are SGHRS and YFSETQ. The data derive from a study of cytomegalovirus exposure and HLA in healthy donors. Assay used: immunoSEQ multiplex PCR; TCRdb lists only in-frame clones, some missing. The sample records fewer than 150,000 clones, 70% to 85% being singletons. The sample consisted of PBMCs. The chain combines TRBV5-1 with TRBJ1-1; D possibly corresponds to TRBD1 (5 bases). The clonotype comes from a man between 25 and 39 years old in good health and CMV-seropositive. CDR3 region: CASSLTGVNTEAFF. Written as DNA, the CDR3 is TGCGCCAGCAGCTTGACAGGAGTGAACACTGAAGCTTTCTTT.